Presented here are 5 T cell receptor beta chains from one specimen sequenced in a study of blood T cell repertoires in COVID-19. The method was immunoSEQ multiplex PCR; TCRdb's version includes in-frame clones alone and lacks a portion of them. The table has about 320,000 clones, 89% seen once. The sample was PBMCs or T cells enriched from blood (not recorded which). These receptors were taken from a man aged 55-75 years who had recovered from COVID-19.

The V call is TRBV9, the J call TRBJ2-5; 7 bases are a match to TRBD2. V gave up 6 bases and J gave up 3 bases; unmatched junction bases: 8. Germline V gene data show CDR1 as SGDLS and CDR2 as YYNGEE. CDR3 length: 14 residues. The CDR3 region has the DNA TGTGCCAGCACCGAAAGCGGGACGGAAGAGACCCAGTACTTC. The encoded protein is CASTESGTEETQYF.

The chain links TRBV6-6 to TRBJ2-1; the D is unclear. The CDR3 covers 12 residues. Germline values: CDR1 MNHNY, CDR2 SVGAGI (reference sequence). The ends were cut back, 6 bases at V and 3 bases at J, with 6 bases in the middle. The CDR3 DNA sequence: TGTGCCAGCAGCCCCGGCTACAATGAGCAGTTCTTC. It specifies CASSPGYNEQFF.

This sequence joins TRBV4-2 and TRBJ1-1; 9 bases are a match to TRBD1. The junction had 11 bases not matched to a gene; V was cut back by 2 bases and J by 4 bases. The V gene's germline CDR1 is LGHNA and CDR2 YNFKEQ. This CDR3 spans 17 amino acids. The CDR3 spells CASSQNTPGQGVTEAFF. The CDR3 nucleotides read TGTGCCAGCAGCCAAAATACTCCGGGACAGGGAGTCACTGAAGCTTTCTTT.

This clone came up once. This specimen includes other DNA sequences encoding the same CDR3. The rearrangement uses TRBV7-3 and TRBJ2-3; possibly TRBD1 for D (5 bases). Trimming shortened V by 2 bases and J by 2 bases, and 5 bases separated the two germline ends. The germline CDR1 and CDR2 sequences are SGHTA and FQGTGA. The CDR3 consists of 13 residues. CDR3 DNA: TGTGCCAGCAGCTTAGGGGCCACAGATACGCAGTATTTT. Translation: CASSLGATDTQYF.

The chain links TRBV28 to TRBJ1-1, with D tentatively TRBD1 (5 bases). The CDR3 runs to 15 residues. Trimming cost V 4 bases and J 8 bases, with 20 bases left between them. Germline V CDR1 and CDR2: MDHEN, SYDVKM. As DNA, the CDR3 is TGTGCCAGCAGTTCTCCGACAGATTTCACCTCCGAAGCTTTCTTT. Encoded protein: CASSSPTDFTSEAFF.